The rows below give T cell receptor beta chains drawn from one sample of a study of cytomegalovirus exposure and HLA in healthy donors. Clones were sequenced by immunoSEQ multiplex PCR, and TCRdb holds only the in-frame ones, with some missing. The sample records tens of thousands of clones, 60% to 80% being singletons. What was sequenced was PBMCs. The receptors were sampled from a male donor in good health and CMV-seropositive. The CDR3 runs from the conserved cysteine through the conserved F or W. The order of the fields is CDR3 DNA, CDR3 protein, J gene, clone size, V gene, D gene. D genes are given only for firm matches. Only some rows state a clone size, as once, few, many or a class for expanded clones.

CDR3 DNA: TGTGCCAGCAGTTCGACAGGGACTAATCAGCCCCAGCATTTT
CDR3 protein: CASSSTGTNQPQHF
J gene: TRBJ1-5
clone size: .
V gene: TRBV28
D gene: TRBD1

CDR3 DNA: TGTGCCTGGAGTGTAGTGGCGGGGAGCACAGATACGCAGTATTTT
CDR3 protein: CAWSVVAGSTDTQYF
J gene: TRBJ2-3
clone size: .
V gene: TRBV30
D gene: .

CDR3 DNA: TGTGCCAGCAGTCCGATCGACAGGGCTAGCACAGATACGCAGTATTTT
CDR3 protein: CASSPIDRASTDTQYF
J gene: TRBJ2-3
clone size: .
V gene: TRBV5-6
D gene: TRBD1

CDR3 DNA: TGTGCCAGCAGCTTAGTTCAGGCTGAAGCTTTCTTT
CDR3 protein: CASSLVQAEAFF
J gene: TRBJ1-1
clone size: few
V gene: TRBV7-9
D gene: .

CDR3 DNA: TGTGCCAGCAGCTTCTTACCTACAGTAGGGAACACTGAAGCTTTCTTT
CDR3 protein: CASSFLPTVGNTEAFF
J gene: TRBJ1-1
clone size: .
V gene: TRBV7-9
D gene: .

CDR3 DNA: TGTGCCAGCAGTTTCGCGACTTCGATTGCGACTTCGATTGGGACAGGAGGGGGCTACACCTTC
CDR3 protein: CASSFATSIATSIGTGGGYTF
J gene: TRBJ1-2
clone size: few
V gene: TRBV27
D gene: TRBD1

CDR3 DNA: TGTGCCAGTCGACGGGACAGGGATGATTATGGCTACACCTTC
CDR3 protein: CASRRDRDDYGYTF
J gene: TRBJ1-2
clone size: .
V gene: TRBV6-1
D gene: TRBD1

CDR3 DNA: TGCGCCAGCAGCGACACGGACAGGGGGCTCTACGAGCAGTACTTC
CDR3 protein: CASSDTDRGLYEQYF
J gene: TRBJ2-7
clone size: .
V gene: TRBV5-1
D gene: TRBD1

CDR3 DNA: TGTGCCAGCAGCTACTGGACAGGCCAAAATGAAAAACTGTTTTTT
CDR3 protein: CASSYWTGQNEKLFF
J gene: TRBJ1-4
clone size: .
V gene: TRBV5-6
D gene: TRBD1

CDR3 DNA: TGCGCCAGCAGCCGGATCGTACAGGGGTCAGCCAAAAACATTCAGTACTTC
CDR3 protein: CASSRIVQGSAKNIQYF
J gene: TRBJ2-4
clone size: .
V gene: TRBV4-1
D gene: TRBD1

CDR3 DNA: TGCAGTGTTGGGGCCGGGGCTTTCTTT
CDR3 protein: CSVGAGAFF
J gene: TRBJ1-1
clone size: .
V gene: TRBV20-1
D gene: .

CDR3 DNA: TGTGCCAGCAGTGGGCCGAGAGGTCCTTTTAATAATTCACCCCTCCACTTT
CDR3 protein: CASSGPRGPFNNSPLHF
J gene: TRBJ1-6
clone size: few
V gene: TRBV6-1
D gene: .

CDR3 DNA: TGTGCCAGCAGCTTTTGGTCCGAGATGGAGACCCAGTACTTC
CDR3 protein: CASSFWSEMETQYF
J gene: TRBJ2-5
clone size: .
V gene: TRBV11-1
D gene: .